Listed below are T cell receptor beta chains from one sample, sequenced in a study of T cell responses to AZD1222 COVID-19 vaccine. Here immunoSEQ multiplex PCR was the method, and the copy in TCRdb shows in-frame clones only, minus some. The sample lists about 83,000 clones, 80% to 90% seen once, with about 3.5% in the top ten. This specimen consisted of peripheral blood, obtained 28 days after the second AZD1222 dose. These receptors were obtained from an adult who received the AZD1222 COVID-19 vaccine. Both conserved end residues are part of each CDR3. D genes are given only for firm matches. For some rows the clone size is stated as once, few or many, or as a class when expanded; others skip it.

clone size: NA
D gene: TRBD1
J gene: TRBJ1-2
V gene: TRBV7-2
CDR3 protein: CASSSGTGRYGYTF
CDR3 DNA: TGTGCCAGCAGCTCCGGGACAGGGAGATATGGCTACACCTTC

clone size: NA
D gene: TRBD2
J gene: TRBJ2-3
V gene: TRBV5-1
CDR3 protein: CASSLAGTTTDTQYF
CDR3 DNA: TGCGCCAGCAGCTTGGCCGGGACTACGACAGATACGCAGTATTTT

clone size: once
D gene: TRBD1
J gene: TRBJ1-5
V gene: TRBV28
CDR3 protein: CASSPTSTGSYNQPQHF
CDR3 DNA: TGTGCCAGCAGCCCAACCTCGACAGGGTCATACAATCAGCCCCAGCATTTT

clone size: once
D gene: NA
J gene: TRBJ2-7
V gene: TRBV7-9
CDR3 protein: CASSFGTIRNSYEQYF
CDR3 DNA: TGTGCCAGCAGCTTTGGCACCATCAGGAACTCCTACGAGCAGTACTTC

clone size: NA
D gene: TRBD1
J gene: TRBJ2-3
V gene: TRBV24-1
CDR3 protein: CATSGAGGTDTQYF
CDR3 DNA: TGTGCCACCAGTGGGGCAGGGGGTACAGATACGCAGTATTTT

clone size: NA
D gene: TRBD1
J gene: TRBJ1-3
V gene: TRBV29-1
CDR3 protein: CSIKETGAGNTIYF
CDR3 DNA: TGCAGTATAAAAGAGACAGGGGCTGGAAACACCATATATTTT

clone size: NA
D gene: TRBD2
J gene: TRBJ2-7
V gene: TRBV7-3
CDR3 protein: CASRLTSGGPREQYF
CDR3 DNA: TGTGCCAGCAGGCTGACTAGCGGGGGACCTAGAGAGCAGTACTTC

clone size: NA
D gene: NA
J gene: TRBJ1-4
V gene: TRBV11-2
CDR3 protein: CASSFGREKLFF
CDR3 DNA: TGTGCCAGCAGCTTCGGGAGAGAAAAACTGTTTTTT

clone size: NA
D gene: TRBD1
J gene: TRBJ1-1
V gene: TRBV11-2
CDR3 protein: CASTGTGRWRDTEAFF
CDR3 DNA: TGTGCCAGCACCGGGACAGGGCGTTGGAGAGACACTGAAGCTTTCTTT

clone size: NA
D gene: TRBD2
J gene: TRBJ2-7
V gene: TRBV6-5
CDR3 protein: CASSYRGEGYEQYF
CDR3 DNA: TGTGCCAGCAGTTACCGGGGGGAGGGCTACGAGCAGTACTTC

clone size: NA
D gene: NA
J gene: TRBJ1-3
V gene: TRBV27
CDR3 protein: CASRGSGNTIYF
CDR3 DNA: TGTGCCAGCAGGGGCTCTGGAAACACCATATATTTT

clone size: NA
D gene: NA
J gene: TRBJ1-4
V gene: TRBV28
CDR3 protein: CASRSAGELDEKLFF
CDR3 DNA: TGTGCCAGCAGATCCGCAGGGGAACTGGATGAAAAACTGTTTTTT

clone size: NA
D gene: TRBD1
J gene: TRBJ2-1
V gene: TRBV7-2
CDR3 protein: CASSLQGADYNEQFF
CDR3 DNA: TGTGCCAGCAGCTTACAGGGGGCGGATTACAATGAGCAGTTCTTC

clone size: NA
D gene: TRBD1
J gene: TRBJ2-7
V gene: TRBV2
CDR3 protein: CASSEGQGGEQYF
CDR3 DNA: TGTGCCAGCAGTGAAGGACAGGGGGGCGAGCAGTACTTC

clone size: NA
D gene: NA
J gene: TRBJ1-2
V gene: TRBV10-3
CDR3 protein: CAISVDSSYGYTF
CDR3 DNA: TGTGCCATCAGTGTTGACAGCTCCTATGGCTACACCTTC

clone size: NA
D gene: NA
J gene: TRBJ1-6
V gene: TRBV5-1
CDR3 protein: CASSFDYAGDNSPLHF
CDR3 DNA: TGCGCCAGCAGCTTTGATTACGCAGGGGATAATTCACCCCTCCACTTT

clone size: once
D gene: NA
J gene: TRBJ1-1
V gene: TRBV7-9
CDR3 protein: CASSPRTSNTEAFF
CDR3 DNA: TGTGCCAGCAGCCCGAGGACATCAAACACTGAAGCTTTCTTT

clone size: NA
D gene: NA
J gene: TRBJ1-5
V gene: TRBV6-5
CDR3 protein: CASRLNGNQPQHF
CDR3 DNA: TGTGCCAGCCGGCTTAATGGCAATCAGCCCCAGCATTTT

clone size: NA
D gene: NA
J gene: TRBJ2-7
V gene: TRBV7-2
CDR3 protein: CASSLAPGDEQYF
CDR3 DNA: TGTGCCAGCAGCTTAGCCCCAGGGGACGAGCAGTACTTC

clone size: NA
D gene: NA
J gene: TRBJ1-1
V gene: TRBV29-1
CDR3 protein: CSAGQWNTEAFF
CDR3 DNA: TGCAGCGCAGGACAGTGGAACACTGAAGCTTTCTTT

clone size: NA
D gene: NA
J gene: TRBJ1-2
V gene: TRBV12-3/TRBV12-4
CDR3 protein: CASSLRQEYGYTF
CDR3 DNA: TGTGCCAGCAGCCTACGACAGGAGTATGGCTACACCTTC

clone size: NA
D gene: NA
J gene: TRBJ2-2
V gene: TRBV16
CDR3 protein: CASSQSRPGELFF
CDR3 DNA: TGTGCCAGCAGCCAATCGCGGCCCGGGGAGCTGTTTTTT

clone size: NA
D gene: TRBD1
J gene: TRBJ2-3
V gene: TRBV3-1/TRBV3-2
CDR3 protein: CASSRQGASTDTQYF
CDR3 DNA: TGTGCCAGCAGCCGACAGGGGGCGAGCACAGATACGCAGTATTTT

clone size: NA
D gene: NA
J gene: TRBJ1-5
V gene: TRBV5-8
CDR3 protein: CASSMAGGVTQHF
CDR3 DNA: TGTGCCAGCAGCATGGCGGGGGGTGTCACCCAGCATTTT

clone size: NA
D gene: TRBD1
J gene: TRBJ2-2
V gene: TRBV7-2
CDR3 protein: CASSHTGQGFSTGELFF
CDR3 DNA: TGTGCCAGCAGCCACACGGGACAGGGGTTTTCCACCGGGGAGCTGTTTTTT

clone size: few
D gene: NA
J gene: TRBJ2-7
V gene: TRBV15
CDR3 protein: CATSPGQESYEQYF
CDR3 DNA: TGTGCCACCAGTCCGGGACAAGAATCCTACGAGCAGTACTTC

clone size: NA
D gene: NA
J gene: TRBJ1-5
V gene: TRBV30
CDR3 protein: CAWSGGIGNQPQHF
CDR3 DNA: TGTGCCTGGAGTGGGGGGATTGGCAATCAGCCCCAGCATTTT

clone size: NA
D gene: NA
J gene: TRBJ2-7
V gene: TRBV3-1/TRBV3-2
CDR3 protein: CASSQGRVGTYEQYF
CDR3 DNA: TGTGCCAGCAGCCAAGGGAGGGTTGGAACCTACGAGCAGTACTTC

clone size: NA
D gene: NA
J gene: TRBJ2-3
V gene: TRBV19
CDR3 protein: CASSLGTSSTDTQYF
CDR3 DNA: TGTGCCAGTAGTCTAGGGACCTCTAGCACAGATACGCAGTATTTT